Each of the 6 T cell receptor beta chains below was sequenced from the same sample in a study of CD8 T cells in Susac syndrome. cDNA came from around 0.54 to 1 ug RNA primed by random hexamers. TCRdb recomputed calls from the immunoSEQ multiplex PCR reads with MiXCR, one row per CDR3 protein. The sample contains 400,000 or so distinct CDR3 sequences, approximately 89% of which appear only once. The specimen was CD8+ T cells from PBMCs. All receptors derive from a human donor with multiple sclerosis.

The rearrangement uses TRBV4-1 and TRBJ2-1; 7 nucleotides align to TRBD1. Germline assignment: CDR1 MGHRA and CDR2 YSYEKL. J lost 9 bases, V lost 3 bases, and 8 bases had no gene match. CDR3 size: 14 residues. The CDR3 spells CASSQEQGRSEQFF. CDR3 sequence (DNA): TGCGCCAGCAGCCAGGAACAGGGGCGAAGTGAGCAGTTCTTC.

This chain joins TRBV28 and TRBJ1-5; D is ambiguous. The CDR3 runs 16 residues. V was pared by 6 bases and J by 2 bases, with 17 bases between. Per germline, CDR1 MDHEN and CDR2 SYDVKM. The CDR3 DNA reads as TGTGCCAGCAGACCCTGGCCCCTTGAAGGCAATCAGCCCCAGCATTTT. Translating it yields CASRPWPLEGNQPQHF. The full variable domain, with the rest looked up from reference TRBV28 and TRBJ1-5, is DVKVTQSSRYLVKRTGEKVFLECVQDMDHENMFWYRQDPGLGLRLIYFSYDVKMKEKGDIPEGYSVSREKKERFSLILESASTNQTSMYLCASRPWPLEGNQPQHFGDGTRLSIL.

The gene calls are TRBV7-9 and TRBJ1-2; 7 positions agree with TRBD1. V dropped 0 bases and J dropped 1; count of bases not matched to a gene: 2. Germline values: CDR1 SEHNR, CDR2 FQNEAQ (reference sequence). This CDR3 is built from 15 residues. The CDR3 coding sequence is TGTGCCAGCAGCTTAGCCCGGGACAGTAACTATGGCTACACCTTC. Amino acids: CASSLARDSNYGYTF.

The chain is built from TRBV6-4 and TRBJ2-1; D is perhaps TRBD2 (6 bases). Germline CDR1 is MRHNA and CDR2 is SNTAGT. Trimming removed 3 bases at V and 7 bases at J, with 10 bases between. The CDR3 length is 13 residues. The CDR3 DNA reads TGTGCCAGCAGTGAAGGACTAAGTAATGAGCAGTTCTTC. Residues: CASSEGLSNEQFF.

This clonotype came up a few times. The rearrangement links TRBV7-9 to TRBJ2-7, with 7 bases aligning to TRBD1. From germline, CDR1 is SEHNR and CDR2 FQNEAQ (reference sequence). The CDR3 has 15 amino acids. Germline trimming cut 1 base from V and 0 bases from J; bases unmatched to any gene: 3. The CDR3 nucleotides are TGTGCCAGCAGCTTAGGGACAGGAAGCTCCTACGAGCAGTACTTC. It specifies CASSLGTGSSYEQYF.

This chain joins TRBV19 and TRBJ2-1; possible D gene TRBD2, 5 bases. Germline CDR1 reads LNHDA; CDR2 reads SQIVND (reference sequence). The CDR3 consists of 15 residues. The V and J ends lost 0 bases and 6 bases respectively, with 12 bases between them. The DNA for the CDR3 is TGTGCCAGTAGTATAGACCCCGGGGTGGTCAATGAGCAGTTCTTC. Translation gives CASSIDPGVVNEQFF.